What follows is one T cell receptor (beta chain) and its context. Libraries were prepared by immunoSEQ multiplex PCR; TCRdb keeps only in-frame clonotypes and omits some of them. The sample lists 90,000 to 130,000 clones, approximately 87% occurring once. The sample comes from a study of control samples from healthy donors and cancer patients. Germline V gene sequence: CDR1 MNHEY, CDR2 SVGAGI. CDR3 size: 15 residues. V was shortened by 0 bases and J by 1 base, with 9 bases between the two germline ends. Source material: PBMCs. This TCR was recovered from an older woman with lung cancer. The gene calls are TRBV6-5 and TRBJ1-2, with D perhaps TRBD1 (5 bases). The CDR3 reads CASSYSTQGNYGYTF. The CDR3 DNA reads as TGTGCCAGCAGTTACTCGACGCAGGGTAACTATGGCTACACCTTC.